These 32 T cell receptor beta chains originate from one sample sequenced in a study of T cells after yellow fever vaccination. TCRdb itself ran the 5' RACE reads through MiXCR, one entry per CDR3 protein. This table has nearly 300,000 distinct CDR3 sequences, about 10% appearing once. The material sequenced was CD4+ T cells sorted from PBMCs, taken 5 days after the yellow fever booster vaccination. These TCRs come from a man between 18 and 29 years old who received the YFV17D yellow fever vaccine.

The chain carries TRBV4-1 and TRBJ2-3, with D perhaps TRBD1 (6 bases). V dropped 1 base and J dropped 6 bases, with 14 bases sitting between them. The germline V gene encodes CDR1 MGHRA and CDR2 YSYEKL. The CDR3 runs to 15 residues. The DNA for the CDR3 is TGCGCCAGCAGCCAAGTCGGTCCGACAGGCGATACGCAGTATTTT. Its protein product is CASSQVGPTGDTQYF.

In DNA form, the CDR3 reads TGTGCCAGCAGCCCCGGACAGGGGTATGGCAATCAGCCCCAGCATTTT. Encoded protein: CASSPGQGYGNQPQHF. The V and J genes are TRBV3-1 and TRBJ1-5, with 9 positions matching TRBD1. CDR1 and CDR2 from the germline V gene are LGHDT and YNNKEL (reference sequence). CDR3 length: 16 amino acids. Losses at the gene ends were 4 bases for V and 2 bases for J; bases not matched to a gene: 6.

This clonotype was counted between two and nine times. The CDR3 spells CASSQEPGGNTQYF. In DNA, the CDR3 is TGCGCCAGCAGCCAGGAACCAGGGGGAAATACGCAGTATTTT. The chain has TRBV4-3 and TRBJ2-3, with TRBD1 identical over 7 bases. This CDR3 region has 14 residues. V lost 3 bases, J lost 7 bases, and 7 bases stayed unmatched. Germline V gene data show CDR1 as LGHNA and CDR2 as YSLEER.

This clonotype was observed many times. The chain employs TRBV29-1 and TRBJ2-1, with D tentatively TRBD1 or TRBD2 (6 bases each). The CDR3 length is 14 residues. Trimming shortened V by 4 bases and J by 7 bases, and 17 bases separated the two germline ends. Germline V gene sequence: CDR1 SQVTM, CDR2 ANQGSEA. The CDR3 here is CSVVWGAGGNEQFF. The CDR3, as DNA: TGCAGCGTTGTGTGGGGGGCAGGAGGGAATGAGCAGTTCTTC.

This clonotype was observed a handful of times. The J gene is TRBJ1-1, the V gene TRBV6-5; 7 nucleotides align to TRBD1. J was trimmed by 3 bases and V by 2 bases; bases with no gene match: 6. This CDR3 comprises 15 residues. CDR1 and CDR2 from the germline V gene are MNHEY and SVGAGI. CDR3 residues: CASSYAKGAYTEAFF. The CDR3 coding sequence is TGTGCCAGCAGTTACGCCAAGGGGGCTTACACTGAAGCTTTCTTT.

The sample holds a few counts of this clonotype. The V call is TRBV20-1, the J call TRBJ2-5; no clear D gene. V was clipped by 5 bases and J by 2 bases, with 15 bases between them. Per germline, CDR1 DFQATT and CDR2 SNEGSKA (reference sequence). The CDR3 extends over 14 amino acids. The CDR3 DNA reads as TGCAGTGCTCTGAAGCCGCCCGATCAAGAGACCCAGTACTTC. Its protein is CSALKPPDQETQYF.

There are a few counts of this clonotype. The chain is built from TRBV4-1 and TRBJ1-2; no clear D. CDR1 and CDR2 from the germline V gene are MGHRA and YSYEKL. The V end was cut by 0 bases, the J end by 3 bases, with 17 bases between. This CDR3 comprises 17 residues. In nucleotides, the CDR3 is TGCGCCAGCAGCCAAGATGCGAAGGCGGACGCCTACTATGGCTACACCTTC. It codes for CASSQDAKADAYYGYTF.

This clonotype has just a few counts. This chain joins TRBV19 and TRBJ1-4; D may be TRBD1 (5 bases). The length of the CDR3 is 15 residues. V lost 3 bases to trimming and J lost 5 bases, with 13 bases between them. Germline V gives CDR1 LNHDA, CDR2 SQIVND (reference sequence). CDR3 sequence reads: CASSIAGLRNEKLFF. CDR3 DNA: TGTGCCAGTAGTATCGCAGGGTTGCGAAATGAAAAACTGTTTTTT.

This clonotype was recorded many times. V usage is TRBV5-6 and J usage is TRBJ1-6; D gene ambiguous. Germline V gene lookup returns CDR1 SGHDT and CDR2 YYEEEE. This CDR3 is 12 amino acids long. Trimming shortened V by 2 bases and J by 6 bases, and 3 bases separated the two germline ends. The chain's CDR3 is CASSFFNSPLHF. In nucleotides, the CDR3 is TGTGCCAGCAGCTTCTTTAATTCACCCCTCCACTTT.

This clonotype has a count of ten or more. The V and J genes are TRBV29-1 and TRBJ2-7; perhaps TRBD2 as D (7 bases). CDR1 is SQVTM and CDR2 is ANQGSEA in the germline V gene. CDR3 length: 15 residues. V lost 3 bases to trimming and J lost 5 bases, with 20 bases between them. CDR3 sequence: CSVESPRGGRDEQYF. The CDR3 nucleotides are TGCAGCGTTGAGTCCCCAAGGGGGGGACGAGACGAGCAGTACTTC.

The table lists this clonotype with many counts. The gene calls are TRBV12-3 or TRBV12-4 and TRBJ2-3; D not certain. V was clipped by 3 bases and J by 1 base, with 2 bases between them. This CDR3 has 12 residues. The CDR3 here is CASSFGTDTQYF. Here the CDR3 DNA reads TGTGCCAGCAGTTTCGGCACAGATACGCAGTATTTT.

This clonotype has a count of ten or more. V gene TRBV30 combines with J gene TRBJ1-1, with unresolved D. CDR3 length equals 15 residues. V lost 5 bases, J lost 3 bases, and 19 bases lay in between. From germline, CDR1 is GTSNPN and CDR2 SVGIG (reference sequence). This chain's CDR3 is CAWSEDPQRYTEAFF. The CDR3 coding sequence is TGTGCCTGGTCCGAGGACCCCCAGAGGTACACTGAAGCTTTCTTT.

This clonotype was seen repeatedly, ten times or more. The rearrangement uses TRBV20-1 and TRBJ1-1; D not certain. V was shortened by 6 bases and J by 1 base, with 12 bases between the two germline ends. CDR3 length equals 13 residues. The germline gives CDR1 DFQATT, CDR2 SNEGSKA (reference sequence). DNA for the CDR3: TGCAGTGCAGTGGGGTGGGGGAACACTGAAGCTTTCTTT. Translating gives CSAVGWGNTEAFF.

This clonotype has only a few counts. This chain connects TRBV19 to TRBJ2-3; D is possibly TRBD1 or TRBD2 (5 bases each). This CDR3 is built from 12 residues. V lost 10 bases and J lost 4, with 12 bases in between. Germline-derived CDR1 and CDR2 are LNHDA and SQIVND (reference sequence). In DNA form, the CDR3 reads TGTGCCACCTCGGGGCGGTCAGATACGCAGTATTTT. Amino acids: CATSGRSDTQYF.

In this sample, this clonotype turned up a few times. The J gene is TRBJ2-7, the V gene TRBV10-3, with D perhaps TRBD1 or TRBD2 (6 bases each). The CDR3 sequence is 16 residues long. Germline loops: CDR1 ENHRY, CDR2 SYGVKD. Trimming removed 7 bases from V and 1 base from J, with 20 bases in between. Written as DNA, the CDR3 is TGTGCCATCACCTCAGATCTTGGGGGGCCATCCTACGAGCAGTACTTC. Translation: CAITSDLGGPSYEQYF.

The J gene is TRBJ2-7, the V gene TRBV11-1; 10 nucleotides agree with TRBD1. Trimming took 5 bases from V and 6 from J; bases not matched to a gene: 7. From germline, CDR1 is SGHAT and CDR2 FQDESV (reference sequence). This CDR3 has 14 amino acids. The CDR3 loop reads CASSQHWTGGEQYV. The CDR3 bases are TGTGCCAGCAGCCAGCATTGGACAGGGGGCGAGCAGTACGTC.

Notes on this clonotype: At one end, the junction sequence differs from germline, possibly due to a read error. The genes are TRBV7-6 and TRBJ2-6, with TRBD1 matching 9 bases. The CDR3 has 16 residues. Germline-derived CDR1 and CDR2 are SGHVS and FNYEAQ. The CDR3 loop is CASSPRTGAGANVLAF. CDR3 nucleotide sequence: TGTGCCAGCAGCCCACGGACAGGGGCTGGGGCCAACGTCCTGGCTTTC. The whole variable domain, remainder taken from reference TRBV7-6 and TRBJ2-6, is GAGVSQSPRYKVTKRGQDVALRCDPISGHVSLYWYRQALGQGPEFLTYFNYEAQQDKSGLPNDRFSAERPEGSISTLTIQRTEQRDSAMYRCASSPRTGAGANVLAFGAGSRLTVL.

The rearrangement links TRBV5-1 to TRBJ1-1, with 7 bases matching TRBD1. CDR3 length equals 15 residues. Germline CDR1 and CDR2: SGHRS and YFSETQ. Losses at the gene ends were 2 bases for V and 1 base for J; bases not matched to a gene: 5. CDR3 region: CASSLDRARNTEAFF. The CDR3 DNA reads as TGCGCCAGCAGCTTAGACAGGGCTAGGAACACTGAAGCTTTCTTT. The full variable domain, in which reference TRBV5-1 and TRBJ1-1 provide the parts outside the CDR3, is KAGVTQTPRYLIKTRGQQVTLSCSPISGHRSVSWYQQTPGQGLQFLFEYFSETQRNKGNFPGRFSGRQFSNSRSEMNVSTLELGDSALYLCASSLDRARNTEAFFGQGTRLTVV.

The genes are TRBV20-1 and TRBJ1-2; no definite D call. The CDR3 runs 13 residues. Germline V CDR1 and CDR2: DFQATT, SNEGSKA (reference sequence). V was shortened by 6 bases and J by 4 bases, with 15 bases between the two germline ends. In DNA form, the CDR3 reads TGCAGTGCGCCCATGGTCGGACGCTATGGCTACACCTTC. Translated: CSAPMVGRYGYTF.

This clonotype came up a few times. The V gene is TRBV6-2 or TRBV6-3, the J gene TRBJ2-1; the D gene is possibly TRBD1 (6 bases). V lost 7 bases to trimming and J lost 9 bases, with 13 bases between them. Per germline, CDR1 MNHEY and CDR2 SVGEGT. The CDR3 spans 12 residues. The CDR3, as DNA: TGTGCCAGCAACCACAGGGAGCTTGAGCAGTTCTTC. Translated, it gives CASNHRELEQFF.

In this sample, this clonotype turned up many times. The chain is built from TRBV5-1 and TRBJ2-2, with 7 bases matching TRBD2. Germline V gives CDR1 SGHRS, CDR2 YFSETQ. The J segment lost 4 bases and the V segment lost 6 bases, leaving 9 bases of the junction unmatched. The CDR3 contains 15 residues. CDR3 nucleotide sequence: TGCGCCAGCAACGTCGGGGGGACTGGCACCGGGGAGCTGTTTTTT. It yields the protein CASNVGGTGTGELFF.

The chain is built from TRBV5-1 and TRBJ2-5; D ambiguous. The V gene lost 0 bases and the J gene lost 6 bases, with 6 bases spanning the gap. Germline CDR1 is SGHRS and CDR2 is YFSETQ. This CDR3 is built from 12 residues. CDR3 protein: CASSLEDQTQYF. CDR3 coding DNA: TGCGCCAGCAGCTTGGAGGACCAGACCCAGTACTTC.

This sequence joins TRBV27 and TRBJ2-5, with D unresolved. Germline loops: CDR1 MNHEY, CDR2 SMNVEV (reference sequence). This CDR3 spans 14 amino acids. The V and J ends lost 6 bases and 9 bases respectively, with 20 bases between them. The CDR3 nucleotides are TGTGCCAGCAGCCCGAGTCTAACGTCGTTGGCCCAGTACTTC. This encodes CASSPSLTSLAQYF.

The chain links TRBV5-6 to TRBJ2-3; no reliable D call. Germline loops: CDR1 SGHDT, CDR2 YYEEEE. Between the trimmed V and J ends, which lost 1 base and 2 bases, there was a span of 5 bases. The CDR3 sequence is 13 residues long. The CDR3 DNA follows: TGTGCCAGCAGCTTGCAGGCCACAGATACGCAGTATTTT. This gives the protein CASSLQATDTQYF.

This chain links TRBV12-3 or TRBV12-4 with TRBJ2-6, with D hard to call. V was cut by 9 bases and J by 1 base, with 10 bases left in between. This CDR3 is 14 amino acids long. The CDR3 here is CASLPNSGANVLTF. The CDR3 region has the DNA TGTGCCAGTCTACCGAATTCTGGGGCCAACGTCCTGACTTTC.

This clonotype was seen ten or more times. This chain connects TRBV4-1 to TRBJ2-5; D remains unclear. This CDR3 is built from 15 residues. Germline CDR1 MGHRA, CDR2 YSYEKL. V was clipped by 4 bases and J by 5 bases, with 17 bases between them. For the CDR3, the DNA is TGCGCCAGCAGCCCGGAAGACAACGCTAGGGAGACCCAGTACTTC. This codes for CASSPEDNARETQYF.

This clonotype has ten or more counts. The rearrangement links TRBV7-9 to TRBJ2-3; the D is unclear. Germline-derived CDR1 and CDR2 are SEHNR and FQNEAQ (reference sequence). Between the trimmed V and J ends, which lost 6 bases and 0 bases, there was a span of 13 bases. This CDR3 is built from 15 residues. The CDR3 protein is CASRPVTTSTDTQYF. As DNA, the CDR3 is TGTGCCAGCAGACCCGTTACCACTAGCACAGATACGCAGTATTTT.

This clonotype has a count of ten or more. The V and J genes are TRBV7-7 and TRBJ2-5; D could derive from TRBD1 or TRBD2 (5 bases each). CDR1 is SSHAT and CDR2 is FNYEAQ in the germline V gene (reference sequence). This CDR3 region has 15 residues. V lost 4 bases, J lost 1 base, and 13 bases lay in between. CDR3 nucleotide sequence: TGTGCCAGCAGCTCGGGACCGGCATCCCAAGAGACCCAGTACTTC. Translating gives CASSSGPASQETQYF.

The chain links TRBV10-3 to TRBJ2-1; 8 bases fit TRBD2. V lost 8 bases, J lost 7 bases, and 10 bases stayed unmatched. The CDR3 runs to 14 residues. CDR1 is ENHRY, CDR2 SYGVKD, per germline. The CDR3 bases are TGTGCCATCGCCCCCGGGGGGGCGCGTAATGAGCAGTTCTTC. This codes for CAIAPGGARNEQFF.

This clonotype was counted ten times or more. The chain uses TRBV20-1 and TRBJ2-5, with D possibly TRBD1 on 6 matching bases. Trimming took 2 bases from V and 2 from J, leaving 12 bases between them. Germline V gene data show CDR1 as DFQATT and CDR2 as SNEGSKA (reference sequence). This CDR3 comprises 14 residues. CDR3 bases: TGCAGTGCTAGATTCACTAGGGGGCAAGAGACCCAGTACTTC. Translating it yields CSARFTRGQETQYF.

V is TRBV19 and J is TRBJ1-5, with no clear D. The germline CDR1 and CDR2 sequences are LNHDA and SQIVND (reference sequence). Trimming shortened V by 5 bases and J by 5 bases, and 16 bases separated the two germline ends. The length of the CDR3 is 15 residues. DNA of the CDR3: TGTGCCAGTAGTCGGTCATCCAGGCGGGATCAGCCCCAGCATTTT. It is translated as CASSRSSRRDQPQHF.

In this sample, this clonotype turned up a few times. The chain combines TRBV7-2 with TRBJ2-5; 13 positions agree with TRBD2. Germline V gene sequence: CDR1 SGHTA, CDR2 FQGNSA. This CDR3 has 18 amino acids. V lost 5 bases to trimming and J lost 0 bases; unmatched junction nucleotides: 9. The CDR3 sequence is CASSLRTSGGANQETQYF. Here the CDR3 DNA reads TGTGCCAGCAGCCTCCGGACTAGCGGGGGCGCCAACCAAGAGACCCAGTACTTC. Using reference TRBV7-2 and TRBJ2-5 for the parts outside the CDR3, the full variable domain is GAGVSQSPSNKVTEKGKDVELRCDPISGHTALYWYRQSLGQGLEFLIYFQGNSAPDKSGLPSDRFSAERTGGSVSTLTIQRTQQEDSAVYLCASSLRTSGGANQETQYFGPGTRLLVL.